The present T cell receptor (beta chain) was sequenced within a study of cytomegalovirus exposure and HLA in healthy donors (dated by TCRdb to about 2017). For context, the study as a whole: According to an earlier analysis of 587 of the donors, some 180 million T cells yielded 90 million to 130 million unique TCR beta sequences and 250 to 350 Gb of sequence data. In a later analysis, previously published TCR beta repertoires from 600 to 850 donors were re-analyzed and high-resolution HLA genotyping was added so that TCR occurrence patterns could be studied. In a later genetic analysis, genome-wide SNP genotypes for about 55% of the roughly 700 donors were used, and that subset was treated as a discovery cohort. High-throughput TCR immunosequencing, statistical association of individual TCRs with disease status, and machine learning were combined to predict cytomegalovirus infection status. The number of typed donors differed by locus: about 629-630 for A, B, C, DRB1 and DQB1; approximately 530 for DQA1; over 600 for DPA1; and some 450 for DPB1. An earlier analysis of about 620 of the donors applied high-throughput TCR beta sequencing to assess whether each TCR beta V gene segment acted as functional or pseudogenic. Donor age, sex, ethnicity and CMV serostatus were collected together with the repertoire data. Among 398 genotyped donors of the cohort, an average of around 240,000 unique TCR beta nucleotide sequences was sequenced per donor, of which about 19% were non-productive. A handful of DR-DQ haplotypes were treated as single units for association and clustering because of strong linkage in the cohort. A separate validation cohort of 100 to 150 different subjects was used in addition to the 666-subject first cohort. The study aimed to test whether signatures of past pathogen exposure could be identified by cataloging public T cell receptors. In the later analysis, no new phenotypic data were used to find candidate immune exposures; instead, reliance was placed on TCR beta sequences and their occurrence across donors. Roughly 320 gigabases of sequencing data and approximately 91 million unique TCR sequences made up an early release that covered approximately 700 HLA-typed donors. The study profiled the T cell repertoires of fewer than 850 subjects by immunosequencing and related them to cytomegalovirus serostatus. Both class I and class II loci were covered by HLA typing, at four-digit resolution. Of the 300 to 500 genotyped donors, 70% to 90% were placed in the genetic ancestry cluster associated with self-reported Caucasian donors. Every repertoire in the discovery cohort had been generated on one and the same sequencing platform.

The cohort consisted of 650 to 850 healthy bone marrow donors. At the time of sampling, every cohort member was nominally healthy, though immune exposures that went unrecorded were likely present. The donor was CMV seronegative and was included in the group of over 300 seronegative cohort members. Each donor provided a peripheral blood sample, and peripheral blood mononuclear cells were used for TCR beta sequencing. The Qiagen DNeasy Blood Extraction Kit was used to extract genomic DNA from the blood cell samples. On the study overall, not on this receptor specifically: In a later genetic analysis, fewer N-insertions in productive TCRs were reported among donors in an Asian-associated ancestry cluster than the 666-donor mean. The study listed 164 TCR beta chains as associated with cytomegalovirus. Linkage disequilibrium might explain the correlated functional status among segregating V segments, but an unknown experimental factor could not be excluded. The authors suggested that the approach could potentially be extended to other disease states and immunological phenotypes. When HLA alleles, especially DR and DQ, strongly co-occurred, TCR associations were difficult to assign to individual alleles. Some IMGT-functional V segments, including TRBV6-2 and TRBV6-3, could not be told apart with the 87-base-pair reads, so those segments were excluded. Because counts were too low, roughly 16 rarely observed V segments, including chromosome 9 orphons, were excluded from the earlier analysis of several hundred of the donors. In an earlier analysis of fewer than 700 of the donors, most TCR beta V segments appeared in productive rearrangements about 90% or about 30% of the time, broadly matching IMGT annotations. Several of the top co-occurrence clusters appeared to be linked to parvovirus B19, influenza, CMV and Epstein-Barr virus, according to a later analysis. Only TCR beta chains were sequenced in this cohort, and the absence of alpha or paired-chain data limited detectable features. While some public TCRs were present in many individuals, most TCR sequences turned up only very rarely across donors. In a later analysis, HLA-associated TCR beta chains showed more clonal expansion and lower generation probabilities than non-associated chains that were equally common. A few of the identified cytomegalovirus-associated TCR beta chains were confirmed in vitro to be specific for cytomegalovirus antigens. A further reported finding was that TCR beta sequences accurately predicted the HLA-A and HLA-B alleles for most subjects in the first cohort. Sequencing depth was assumed to be roughly uniform across donors in the presence/absence analyses, though that assumption may not hold. According to a later analysis, TCR association rates differed among HLA loci, with DRB1 alleles showing the most associated TCRs and HLA-C alleles showing the fewest. According to a later analysis, most CMV-associated TCR beta chains appeared to be HLA-restricted, and the HLA associations seemed to be driven largely by CMV exposure. The classifier was reported to diagnose cytomegalovirus status with high specificity and sensitivity in both the original cohort and the validation cohort. For the cohort, immune exposure information was limited to CMV serostatus. At a false discovery rate of 0.05, a later analysis linked roughly 17,000 TCR beta sequences to specific HLA alleles. V-gene and J-gene trimming of TCR beta chains was associated with a missense DCLRE1C variant in a later genetic analysis, and the association was replicated in an independent cohort. A group of highly shared sequence variants was considered likely to be a technical artifact of the sequencing pipeline. HLA typing was unavailable for some donors at each locus, so association tests used only the typed subset.

CDR1 and CDR2 were assigned from the germline V gene (reference sequence) as MNHEY and SMNVEV. The CDR3 goes from the cysteine to the phenylalanine over 14 residues. The DNA shown is the 42-base CDR3, in frame from base 1. For this chain, trimming is 5 bases at the V end and 2 bases at the J end, and the number of junction bases without a gene match is 5. For this clone: Its antigen has not been determined. Base qualities are not provided; no much larger clone lies one nucleotide away.

The library came from the immunoSEQ multiplex PCR assay. A mixture of 60 forward primers for TCR Vbeta segments and 13 reverse primers for TCR Jbeta segments was used in the multiplex PCR. Amplification of the CDR3 region of rearranged TCR beta genes was performed with a multiplex PCR assay on genomic DNA. On the Illumina HiSeq System, the amplified TCR beta libraries were sequenced as 87-base-pair reads. The original methods were these. In a later analysis, roughly 80 million unique TCR beta chains were counted across the 690 or so repertoires, and roughly 11 million of these chains were shared by at least two donors. Raw reads were error-corrected and collapsed into unique sequences with a nearest-neighbor algorithm that merged closely related sequences to remove PCR and sequencing errors. CDR3 sequences were aligned to IMGT reference sequences to assign V, D and J gene segments. For a sequence to be retained, a match of at least six nucleotides to both a V gene segment and a J gene segment was required. A rearrangement was called productive if the CDR3 had no stop codons and remained in frame with V and J, and every other rearrangement was called non-productive. Following IMGT convention, CDR3 was defined as the stretch from the second conserved V-encoded cysteine to the conserved J-encoded phenylalanine. The earlier analysis of about 560 of the donors excluded any sequence lacking an unambiguous match to a single V gene segment. An earlier analysis of some 610 of the donors called V segments functional above 56.7% productive rearrangements and segregating when the between-donor standard deviation exceeded 5%. A statistical classification framework was built for diagnosing cytomegalovirus status from the catalog of TCR beta chain sequences. In a later analysis, V and J genes were assigned by comparing TCR nucleotide sequences against IMGT/GENE-DB human TR gene sequences. The TCRdist pipeline was used in a later analysis to assign CDR3 sequences and most-parsimonious VDJ recombination scenarios. In a later analysis, each TCR beta chain was defined by its CDR3 amino acid sequence together with its V-gene family, and reads lacking a unique V-gene family were excluded. As a way to deal with suspected cross-contamination and a sequencing artifact, a later analysis dropped roughly 620 nucleotide sequences that were highly shared and had low generation probability. For each public chain, a later analysis derived a clonal expansion index from normalized ranks of inferred template counts within each repertoire. In a later analysis, generation probabilities were computed with a VDJ recombination model fitted to out-of-frame rearrangements, and the resulting probabilities were checked against IGoR. In a later analysis, hypergeometric tests were used to score TCR-TCR, TCR-HLA and TCR-CMV co-occurrence, with a repertoire-size bias correction applied to TCR pairs. In a later analysis, false discovery rates were estimated by permuting HLA or CMV assignments 20 times. In a later analysis, co-occurring TCRs were grouped using DBSCAN, with TCRdist sequence similarity added in when clustering inside HLA-allele-positive subsets. Co-occurrence clustering excluded repertoires with fewer than 30,000 or more than 120,000 public chains, plus five with anomalous nucleotide sharing. In TCRdb, the immuneACCESS table is reduced to in-frame sequences with V and J assigned. These tables do not hold every clone; where another copy was compared, an unresolved V gene accounts for under half, and the others remain unexplained. Clone size and V and J calls were adopted from that table, with D and trimming inferred from the DNA. The sample includes about 160,000 clones, with roughly 77% observed a single time. Under 2% of the sample comes from the top ten.

The sequenced material came from PBMCs. Recombination linked TRBV27 to TRBJ2-7, with 8 central nucleotides matching TRBD1. This TCR was recovered from a woman between 18 and 29 years old in good health and CMV-seronegative. CDR3 loop: CASSTLDRAYEQYF. The DNA sequence is as follows: TGTGCCAGCAGTACGTTGGACAGGGCCTACGAGCAGTACTTC.